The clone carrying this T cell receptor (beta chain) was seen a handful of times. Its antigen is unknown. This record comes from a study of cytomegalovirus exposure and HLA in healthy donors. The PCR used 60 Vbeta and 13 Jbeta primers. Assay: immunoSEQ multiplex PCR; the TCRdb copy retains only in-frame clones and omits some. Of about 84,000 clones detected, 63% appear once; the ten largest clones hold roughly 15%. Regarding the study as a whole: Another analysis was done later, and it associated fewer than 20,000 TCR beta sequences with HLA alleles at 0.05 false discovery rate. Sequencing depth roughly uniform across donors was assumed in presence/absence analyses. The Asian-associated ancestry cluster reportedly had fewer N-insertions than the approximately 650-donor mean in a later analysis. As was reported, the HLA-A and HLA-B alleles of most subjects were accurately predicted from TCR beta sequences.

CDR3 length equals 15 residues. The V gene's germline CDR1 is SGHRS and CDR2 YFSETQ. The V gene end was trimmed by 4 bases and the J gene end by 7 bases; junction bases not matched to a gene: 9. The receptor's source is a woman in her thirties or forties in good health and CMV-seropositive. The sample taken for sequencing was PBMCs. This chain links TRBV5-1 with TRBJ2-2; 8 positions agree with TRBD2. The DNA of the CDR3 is TGCGCCAGCAGCCCGGGACTAGGGCGGATCGGGGAGCTGTTTTTT. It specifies CASSPGLGRIGELFF.